Presented here are 24 T cell receptor beta chains from one specimen sequenced in a study of cytomegalovirus exposure and HLA in healthy donors. 60 Vbeta and 13 Jbeta primers were used in PCR. Measured with immunoSEQ multiplex PCR; TCRdb has only the in-frame clones, and not every one. The sample lists 150,000 to 200,000 clones, over 75% occurring once. The specimen was PBMCs. These receptors all come from a man between 45 and 60 years old in good health and CMV-seropositive.

The V gene is TRBV27, the J gene TRBJ2-5; maybe TRBD2 (5 bases). The CDR3 loop spans 15 amino acids. CDR1 is MNHEY, CDR2 SMNVEV, per germline (reference sequence). Between the trimmed V and J ends, which lost 6 bases and 6 bases, there was a span of 20 bases. This chain's CDR3 is CASSGVVNVPQTQYF. The CDR3 nucleotides are TGTGCCAGCAGCGGGGTAGTTAATGTCCCACAGACCCAGTACTTC.

The genes are TRBV28 and TRBJ1-2; D remains unclear. The V gene lost 1 base and the J gene lost 11 bases, with 14 bases spanning the gap. The V gene's germline CDR1 is MDHEN and CDR2 SYDVKM. The CDR3 is 13 residues long. The CDR3: CASSLLRGGWYTF. The CDR3 DNA follows: TGTGCCAGCAGTTTATTACGGGGTGGTTGGTACACCTTC.

This rearrangement joins TRBV7-2 to TRBJ2-5, with 10 bases aligning to TRBD2. Per germline, CDR1 SGHTA and CDR2 FQGNSA. CDR3 length: 15 amino acids. Germline trimming cut 1 base from V and 5 bases from J; bases unmatched to any gene: 4. The CDR3 protein is CASSLGSGGAETQYF. The CDR3 DNA is TGTGCCAGCAGCTTAGGGAGCGGGGGGGCGGAGACCCAGTACTTC.

The chain is built from TRBV5-4 and TRBJ2-1, with D hard to call. Germline V gives CDR1 SGHNT, CDR2 YYREEE (reference sequence). The CDR3 contains 14 residues. Trimming pared 0 bases from V and 4 bases from J, leaving 8 bases between. CDR3 sequence (DNA): TGTGCCAGCAGCTTGGACCCCAGTTACAATGAGCAGTTCTTC. Amino acid sequence: CASSLDPSYNEQFF.

The gene calls are TRBV10-3 and TRBJ2-1, with 9 bases that match TRBD2. CDR1 is ENHRY, CDR2 SYGVKD, per germline. Trimming cost V 6 bases and J 8 bases; bases outside gene matches: 8. This CDR3 has 14 residues. CDR3 protein: CAISDSGGSYEQFF. CDR3 in DNA: TGTGCCATCAGCGATAGCGGGGGTAGTTATGAGCAGTTCTTC.

The gene calls are TRBV6-1 and TRBJ1-6; the D is unclear. The CDR3 loop spans 11 amino acids. With 4 bases removed from V and 7 bases from J, the gap between germline ends came to 2 bases. The germline V gene encodes CDR1 MNHNS and CDR2 SASEGT. CDR3 DNA sequence: TGTGCCAGCAGTGCAAATTCACCCCTCCACTTT. Translated: CASSANSPLHF.

This rearrangement joins TRBV5-1 to TRBJ2-3; 8 positions match TRBD2. The V and J ends lost 2 bases and 1 base, in that order; junction bases with no gene match: 6. The germline V gene has CDR1 SGHRS and CDR2 YFSETQ. CDR3 length: 16 residues. CDR3 in amino acids: CASSFLGRGGTDTQYF. In DNA form, the CDR3 reads TGCGCCAGCAGCTTTCTCGGGCGGGGGGGCACAGATACGCAGTATTTT.

This chain links TRBV18 with TRBJ2-3, with D tentatively TRBD1 (5 bases). The V end lost 3 bases, the J end lost 4 bases, and 11 bases lay between the germline ends. The CDR3 is made up of 14 amino acids. In germline, CDR1 is KGHSH, CDR2 LQKENI. This chain's CDR3 is CASSPAGFSDTQYF. The CDR3 nucleotides are TGTGCCAGCTCACCCGCAGGGTTTTCAGATACGCAGTATTTT.

The chain recombines TRBV5-4 with TRBJ1-2; D may be TRBD1 (5 bases). This CDR3 has 13 amino acids. CDR1 is SGHNT, CDR2 YYREEE, per germline (reference sequence). Between the trimmed V and J ends, which lost 1 base and 8 bases, there was a span of 12 bases. CDR3 protein: CASSLSSGRGYTF. In DNA, the CDR3 is TGTGCCAGCAGCTTGAGCTCAGGGCGGGGCTACACCTTC.

This clone was found once. The CDR3 DNA sequence: TGTGCCAGCAGCTTATTCCCGACAGGGGGCGTCTATGGCTACACCTTC. Translation gives CASSLFPTGGVYGYTF. The genes are TRBV7-9 and TRBJ1-2, with 10 bases lining up with TRBD1. Germline V gene sequence: CDR1 SEHNR, CDR2 FQNEAQ (reference sequence). The ends lost 2 bases at V and 4 bases at J; junction bases unmatched: 7. The CDR3 length is 16 residues.

This clone turned up a few times. The V call is TRBV4-3, the J call TRBJ2-5, with 10 bases matching TRBD2. The end of the DNA fits TRBJ2-7 better, so the J call may be wrong. The CDR3 totals 15 residues. Germline V gene sequence: CDR1 LGHNA, CDR2 YSLEER. DNA of the CDR3: TGCGCCAGCAGCCAACTAGCGGGGGAGTCCTACGAGCAGTACTTC. As protein: CASSQLAGESYEQYF.

The rearrangement joins TRBV28 to TRBJ1-4; 11 bases fit TRBD1. V lost 5 bases to trimming and J lost 8 bases; unmatched junction nucleotides: 7. This CDR3 region has 15 residues. Germline V gene sequence: CDR1 MDHEN, CDR2 SYDVKM. The CDR3 loop reads CASSKGGQGGEKLFF. CDR3 DNA sequence: TGTGCCAGCAGTAAAGGGGGACAGGGGGGCGAAAAACTGTTTTTT.

This clone was counted once. This rearrangement joins TRBV7-2 to TRBJ1-2; 8 nucleotides line up with TRBD1. CDR1 is SGHTA and CDR2 is FQGNSA in the germline V gene. Losses at the gene ends were 2 bases for V and 7 bases for J; bases not matched to a gene: 15. The CDR3 has 17 residues. The CDR3 loop reads CASSLRGTGGGRGGYTF. The CDR3, as DNA: TGTGCCAGCAGCTTACGGGGGACAGGTGGCGGGAGGGGTGGCTACACCTTC.

The chain recombines TRBV6-1 with TRBJ2-2; D unclear. This CDR3 is 13 amino acids long. The germline V gene encodes CDR1 MNHNS and CDR2 SASEGT. V lost 7 bases to trimming and J lost 1 base, with 7 bases between them. The CDR3 is CASNMWNTGELFF. The DNA for the CDR3 is TGTGCCAGCAATATGTGGAACACCGGGGAGCTGTTTTTT.

The rearrangement links TRBV4-1 to TRBJ2-5, with 8 positions matching TRBD2. Losses at the gene ends were 1 base for V and 3 bases for J; bases not matched to a gene: 7. The CDR3 covers 16 residues. The germline V gene encodes CDR1 MGHRA and CDR2 YSYEKL. The CDR3 sequence is CASSQVFRGGEETQYF. DNA of the CDR3: TGCGCCAGCAGCCAAGTTTTCCGGGGGGGCGAAGAGACCCAGTACTTC.

The rearrangement joins TRBV19 to TRBJ2-7, with a weak D call TRBD2 (6 bases). Per the germline V gene, CDR1 is LNHDA and CDR2 is SQIVND (reference sequence). The V end was cut by 0 bases, the J end by 6 bases, with 9 bases between. The CDR3 is 13 amino acids. The CDR3 region is CASSIDWRGEQYF. The CDR3 DNA follows: TGTGCCAGTAGTATAGATTGGAGGGGCGAGCAGTACTTC.

The J gene is TRBJ1-6, the V gene TRBV4-3, with D unresolved. Deletions cut 3 bases from V and 10 bases from J, with 16 bases between. Germline assignment: CDR1 LGHNA and CDR2 YSLEER. The CDR3 is 15 residues long. The CDR3 region is CASSHPADGPSPLHF. Written as DNA, the CDR3 is TGCGCCAGCAGCCACCCGGCGGATGGTCCCTCACCCCTCCACTTT.

This clone showed up just once. V usage is TRBV9 and J usage is TRBJ2-3, with D possibly TRBD2 on 5 matching bases. This CDR3 comprises 17 residues. CDR1 is SGDLS and CDR2 is YYNGEE in the germline V gene. Trimming cost V 4 bases and J 4 bases, with 22 bases left between them. The CDR3 protein is CASSPTPHNQRADTQYF. The DNA of the CDR3 is TGTGCCAGCAGCCCAACACCTCATAATCAGAGGGCAGATACGCAGTATTTT.

V is TRBV27 and J is TRBJ2-7; D may be TRBD2 (5 bases). Trimming shortened V by 3 bases and J by 0 bases, and 9 bases separated the two germline ends. This CDR3 comprises 14 residues. In germline, CDR1 is MNHEY, CDR2 SMNVEV (reference sequence). CDR3 in amino acids: CASSLTGGSYEQYV. In nucleotides, the CDR3 is TGTGCCAGCAGTTTGACTGGAGGCTCCTACGAGCAGTACGTC.

The V and J genes are TRBV10-2 and TRBJ1-2; D not resolved. Per germline, CDR1 WSHSY and CDR2 SAAADI. The germline V and J ends were trimmed by 8 bases and 4 bases, with 20 bases remaining between them. There are 15 residues in the CDR3. In DNA form, the CDR3 reads TGCGCCAGCTGTTTCGGGGAGCCCTCCATCTATGGCTACACCTTC. Its translation: CASCFGEPSIYGYTF.

The chain employs TRBV20-1 and TRBJ2-2; D is possibly TRBD1 (6 bases). The CDR3 is made up of 10 amino acids. Per the germline V gene, CDR1 is DFQATT and CDR2 is SNEGSKA (reference sequence). V lost 5 bases and J 9 bases, leaving 7 bases between the germline ends. CDR3 nucleotide sequence: TGCAGTGCTGGGGGCCGGGAGCTGTTTTTT. This gives the protein CSAGGRELFF.

This clone has only one observation. This chain links TRBV11-2 with TRBJ2-2; TRBD1 aligns across 8 bases. Looked up from germline, CDR1 is SGHAT and CDR2 is FQNNGV. The CDR3 is 16 residues long. V dropped 7 bases and J dropped 7; count of bases not matched to a gene: 14. The CDR3 nucleotides are TGTGCCAGCAAGCCAACACGGACAGGGTGGGGCGGGGAGCTGTTTTTT. It encodes CASKPTRTGWGGELFF.

The chain recombines TRBV9 with TRBJ2-7, with D possibly matching TRBD2 (5 bases). Germline V lookup: CDR1 SGDLS, CDR2 YYNGEE. Trimming pared 0 bases from V and 5 bases from J, leaving 15 bases between. The CDR3 is 15 amino acids. CDR3 region: CASSVAPARANEQYF. CDR3 DNA sequence: TGTGCCAGCAGCGTAGCACCGGCGAGGGCCAACGAGCAGTACTTC.

As regards this clone: Other nucleotide sequences from this sample produce the same CDR3. V gene TRBV18 combines with J gene TRBJ2-3; 8 bases agree with TRBD1. There are 15 residues in the CDR3. The V gene's germline CDR1 is KGHSH and CDR2 LQKENI. V lost 3 bases to trimming and J lost 3 bases; unmatched junction nucleotides: 5. In DNA form, the CDR3 reads TGTGCCAGCTCACCTAACACAGGGGGGACAGATACGCAGTATTTT. Translation gives CASSPNTGGTDTQYF.